These 15 T cell receptor beta chains came from one sample sequenced in a study of CD8+CD57+ T cells in acquired aplastic anemia. Genomic DNA provided the template from which TCR beta VDJ and CDR3 profiles were obtained. TCRdb independently ran MiXCR on the reads; one entry per CDR3 protein. The sample contains 260,000 or so distinct CDR3 sequences, 82% of which appear only once. Patients chosen for sequencing had CD8+CD57+ cells that had expanded, as shown by flow cytometry. Material for sequencing was sorted CD4+, CD8+, or CD8+CD57+ T cells (not recorded which) from PBMCs. These receptors all come from a human donor with aplastic anemia.

This clonotype showed up just once. The conserved final phenylalanine or tryptophan is absent from the CDR3, which likely points to a read error. The gene calls are TRBV9 and TRBJ2-3, with D possibly called TRBD1 or TRBD2 (6 bases each). Per germline, CDR1 SGDLS and CDR2 YYNGEE. This CDR3 is 13 amino acids long. V shed 7 bases and J shed 6 bases, with 15 bases lying between them. CDR3: CASGEGGTDTQYL. In DNA form, the CDR3 reads TGTGCCAGCGGGGAAGGGGGGACCGATACGCAGTATCTT.

The V gene is TRBV5-1, the J gene TRBJ2-1; either TRBD1 or TRBD2 may supply D (5 bases each). V was pared by 0 bases and J by 8 bases, with 12 bases between. Germline V gene data show CDR1 as SGHRS and CDR2 as YFSETQ. The length of the CDR3 is 14 residues. CDR3 coding DNA: TGCGCCAGCAGCTTGGCGAGGGGTTACGATGAGCAGTTCTTC. It encodes CASSLARGYDEQFF.

This chain connects TRBV19 to TRBJ2-7; tentatively, D is TRBD1 (6 bases). This CDR3 region has 16 residues. Germline V gene data show CDR1 as LNHDA and CDR2 as SQIVND (reference sequence). The CDR3 spells CASRIARQANLAELYV. In nucleotides, the CDR3 is TGTGCCAGTAGGATAGCGAGACAGGCGAACCTGGCCGAGTTGTACGTC.

The chain carries TRBV18 and TRBJ1-1, with D tentatively TRBD1 (5 bases). Germline lookup yields CDR1 KGHSH and CDR2 LQKENI. Trimming shortened V by 1 base and J by 1 base, and 7 bases separated the two germline ends. This CDR3 is 14 amino acids long. CDR3 DNA: TGTGCCAGCTCACCACTCGGGGGGAACACTGAAGCTTTCTTT. Its translation is CASSPLGGNTEAFF.

About this clonotype: One junction end disagrees with the germline gene, perhaps due to a read error. Here the CDR3 reads CASSVEAGNTGQLF. In nucleotides, the CDR3 is TGTGCCAGCAGCGTAGAAGCGGGGAACACTGGGCAGCTCTTC. The chain uses TRBV9 and TRBJ2-1; 7 bases line up with TRBD2. Germline CDR1 reads SGDLS; CDR2 reads YYNGEE. The CDR3 consists of 14 residues.

CDR3 bases: TGTGCCAGCAGCAGGCCCAGTGGGCACACAGTTTCGAGGACTGAAGCTTTCTTT. It translates to CASSRPSGHTVSRTEAFF. The genes are TRBV5-5 and TRBJ1-1; no clear D. The germline CDR1 and CDR2 sequences are SGHKS and YYEKEE (reference sequence). CDR3 size: 18 residues. V lost 4 bases and J lost 5, with 27 bases in between. Full variable domain (outside the CDR3, taken from reference TRBV5-5 and TRBJ1-1): DAGVTQSPTHLIKTRGQQVTLRCSPISGHKSVSWYQQVLGQGPQFIFQYYEKEERGRGNFPDRFSARQFPNYSSELNVNALLLGDSALYLCASSRPSGHTVSRTEAFFGQGTRLTVV.

Regarding this clonotype: Because the CDR3's place on the DNA is in doubt, the DNA is left out and the CDR3 is given as listed by TCRdb. The chain carries TRBV9 and TRBJ2-7. Germline-derived CDR1 and CDR2 are SGDLS and YYNGEE. Inclusive of both ends, the CDR3 amounts to 15 amino acids. Here the CDR3 reads CASGVAGNIQYFEYV.

In the case of this clonotype: An end of the junction differs from the germline gene, which may be a read error. The chain has TRBV7-3 and TRBJ1-2; D gene unclear. The CDR3 has 13 residues. Germline values: CDR1 SGHTA, CDR2 FQGTGA. Here the CDR3 reads CASSLVQNYGYTF. In DNA, the CDR3 is TGCGCCAGCAGCTTGGTACAGAACTATGGCTACACCTTC.

The V gene is TRBV6-5, the J gene TRBJ1-6; D is uncertain. The germline gives CDR1 MNHEY, CDR2 SVGAGI. The CDR3 loop spans 15 amino acids. The ends were cut back, 2 bases at V and 14 bases at J, with 19 bases in the middle. The CDR3 protein is CASSYGVDTAEALHF. CDR3 bases: TGTGCCAGCAGTTACGGGGTTGACACGGCTGAGGCCCTCCACTTT.

Concerning this clonotype: An end of the junction does not agree with germline; a read error may underlie this. V is TRBV7-8 and J is TRBJ2-1; TRBD2 matches 7 bases. The CDR3 extends over 13 amino acids. CDR1 and CDR2 from the germline V gene are SGHVS and FQNEAQ. The CDR3 DNA reads TGTGCCAGCAGTTTTGCGGGAGTCCATGAGCCGTTGTTT. It yields the protein CASSFAGVHEPLF.

The rearrangement joins TRBV24-1 to TRBJ2-7; D tentatively fits TRBD1 or TRBD2 (5 bases each). The V and J ends lost 4 bases and 3 bases respectively, with 12 bases between them. CDR1 and CDR2 (germline): KGHDR, SFDVKD. The CDR3 length is 14 residues. The CDR3 DNA reads as TGTGCCACCAGTGAATCGGGGACCGGCTACGAGCAGTACTTC. It is translated as CATSESGTGYEQYF.

This clonotype was seen once. The chain is built from TRBV11-3 and TRBJ2-7; D is uncertain. CDR3 length: 15 residues. Germline V gene data show CDR1 as SGHNT and CDR2 as YENEEA. V lost 0 bases to trimming and J lost 0 bases, with 9 bases between them. The CDR3, as DNA: TGTGCCAGCAGCTTAGAGATGTCAGGCTCCTACGAGCAGTACTTC. Translated: CASSLEMSGSYEQYF.

V usage is TRBV9 and J usage is TRBJ1-1, with 7 nucleotides matching TRBD1. Germline values: CDR1 SGDLS, CDR2 YYNGEE. Trimming cost V 0 bases and J 11 bases; bases outside gene matches: 13. CDR3 length equals 15 residues. The CDR3, as DNA: TGTGCCAGCAGCGTAGCTAACAGGGGTGACAACTATGCTTTCTTT. This encodes CASSVANRGDNYAFF.

With respect to this clonotype: Its ends do not fully match the called genes, so a read error is possible. The CDR3 region has the DNA TGTGCCAGCAGCTTAGCGGGAGCAGACACTACGCATTTT. The encoded protein is CASSLAGADTTHF. The chain uses TRBV7-2 and TRBJ2-3; TRBD2 might be the D (5 bases). The germline V gene has CDR1 SGHTA and CDR2 FQGNSA. This CDR3 region has 13 residues.

The rearrangement joins TRBV9 to TRBJ2-1; possibly TRBD1 or TRBD2 for D (7 bases each). The CDR3 spans 16 residues. Per germline, CDR1 SGDLS and CDR2 YYNGEE. The V end lost 4 bases, the J end lost 11 bases, and 25 bases lay between the germline ends. CDR3 nucleotide sequence: TGTGCCAGCAGCCGGGGGGACCGACAGGGAGGAGACAAGCAGTTCTTC. It is translated as CASSRGDRQGGDKQFF. The full variable domain, its missing parts supplied by reference TRBV9 and TRBJ2-1, is DSGVTQTPKHLITATGQRVTLRCSPRSGDLSVYWYQQSLDQGLQFLIQYYNGEERAKGNILERFSAQQFPDLHSELNLSSLELGDSALYFCASSRGDRQGGDKQFFGPGTRLTVL.